The 8 T cell receptor beta chains below come from one sample, sequenced in a study of kidney transplant recipient with SARS-CoV-2 infection. TCRdb used MiXCR to reprocess the reads, holding one entry per CDR3 protein. Of 200,000 to 300,000 distinct CDR3 sequences listed, under 30% are singletons. This specimen consisted of a blood sample, obtained at baseline and on day 111 from a kidney transplant recipient. The source of these receptors is a male patient between 25 and 39 years old who had COVID-19 and was a kidney transplant recipient. Part of the T cells may come from the graft donor.

This clonotype was observed many times. The V gene is TRBV7-4, the J gene TRBJ1-2; no reliable D call. Germline V CDR1 and CDR2: SGHVT, SQSDAQ. This CDR3 has 17 residues. The ends were cut back, 5 bases at V and 4 bases at J, with 23 bases in the middle. The CDR3 DNA reads TGTGCCAGCAGCAGTATAAGTTCAGCTCGAAAGACCTATGGCTACACCTTC. Translation: CASSSISSARKTYGYTF. Variable domain in full (rest from reference TRBV7-4 and TRBJ1-2): GAGVSQSPRYKVAKRGRDVALRCDSISGHVTLYWYRQTLGQGSEVLTYSQSDAQRDKSGRPSGRFSAERPERSVSTLKIQRTEQGDSAVYLCASSSISSARKTYGYTFGSGTRLTVV.

This clonotype was counted a few times. The V gene is TRBV28, the J gene TRBJ1-2; a weak D match, TRBD1 (5 bases). Germline values: CDR1 MDHEN, CDR2 SYDVKM. V dropped 6 bases and J dropped 7 bases, with 18 bases sitting between them. The CDR3 totals 14 residues. CDR3 sequence reads: CASSFGGPLGGYTF. Written as DNA, the CDR3 is TGTGCCAGCAGCTTTGGGGGACCCCTTGGTGGCTACACCTTC.

Details on this clonotype: A much larger clone sits a single nucleotide away, making a read error possible. V usage is TRBV30 and J usage is TRBJ2-6; D unclear. The CDR3 has 14 amino acids. V shed 2 bases and J shed 1 base, with 6 bases lying between them. From germline, CDR1 is GTSNPN and CDR2 SVGIG (reference sequence). CDR3 in DNA: TGTGCCTGGAGTAGGAAGTCTGGGGCCAACGTCCTGACTTTC. It specifies CAWSRKSGANVLTF.

Of note for this clonotype: With a much larger clone just one base away, this may be a read error. The genes are TRBV6-4 and TRBJ1-2, with D hard to call. CDR1 is MRHNA, CDR2 SNTAGT, per germline. The CDR3 sequence is 17 residues long. The CDR3 nucleotides read TGTGACAGCAGTTTTTGGTCCTCACACGGAAAGACCTATGGCTACACCTTC. Protein sequence: CDSSFWSSHGKTYGYTF.

Regarding this clonotype: A much larger clone lies one base from this, so it may be a read error. The conserved closing phenylalanine or tryptophan is absent in this CDR3, likely reflecting a read error. The chain links TRBV7-2 to TRBJ1-1; TRBD1 aligns across 8 bases. Germline trimming cut 3 bases from V and 6 bases from J; bases unmatched to any gene: 6. Germline CDR1 SGHTA, CDR2 FQGNSA. The CDR3 length is 14 residues. In nucleotides, the CDR3 is TGTGCCAGCAGCTTTGGCAGGGGGCCGGCTGAAGCTTTCTAT. Its translation: CASSFGRGPAEAFY.

About this clonotype itself: A much larger clone is a single base away; this may be a read error. The V call is TRBV2, the J call TRBJ1-2; unclear D gene. This CDR3 comprises 13 residues. The germline CDR1 and CDR2 sequences are SNHLY and FYNNEI. The CDR3 DNA sequence: TGTACCAGCGTGATGAGACCCCCGTATGGCTACACCTTC. Translating gives CTSVMRPPYGYTF.

In this sample, this clonotype turned up many times. V and J are TRBV30 and TRBJ2-2; TRBD1 agrees at 10 bases. This CDR3 is built from 14 residues. Losses at the gene ends were 6 bases for V and 2 bases for J; bases not matched to a gene: 3. Germline V gene data show CDR1 as GTSNPN and CDR2 as SVGIG (reference sequence). CDR3 sequence: CACGQGVNTGELFF. The CDR3 region has the DNA TGTGCCTGCGGACAGGGGGTTAACACCGGGGAGCTGTTTTTT.

Regarding this clonotype: This may stem from a read error, because a much larger clone lies one nucleotide away. DNA of the CDR3: TGTGCCAATATCACACCCCTAGCGGGGAACACCGGGGAGCTGTTTTTT. This encodes CANITPLAGNTGELFF. The chain combines TRBV19 with TRBJ2-2; 8 positions agree with TRBD2. After removal of 10 bases from V and 1 base from J, the junction contained 11 bases not matched to a gene. The CDR3 has 16 residues. The germline V gene encodes CDR1 LNHDA and CDR2 SQIVND (reference sequence).